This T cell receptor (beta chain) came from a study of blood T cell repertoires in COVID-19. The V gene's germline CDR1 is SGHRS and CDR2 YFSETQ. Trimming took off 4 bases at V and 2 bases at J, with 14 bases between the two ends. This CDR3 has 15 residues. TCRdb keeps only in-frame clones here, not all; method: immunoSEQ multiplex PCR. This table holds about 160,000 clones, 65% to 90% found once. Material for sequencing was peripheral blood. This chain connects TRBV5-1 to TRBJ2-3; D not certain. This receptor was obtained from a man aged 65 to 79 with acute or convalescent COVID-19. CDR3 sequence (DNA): TGCGCCAGCAGCCCCGTTGGCTCGCTCACAGATACGCAGTATTTT. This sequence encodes CASSPVGSLTDTQYF.